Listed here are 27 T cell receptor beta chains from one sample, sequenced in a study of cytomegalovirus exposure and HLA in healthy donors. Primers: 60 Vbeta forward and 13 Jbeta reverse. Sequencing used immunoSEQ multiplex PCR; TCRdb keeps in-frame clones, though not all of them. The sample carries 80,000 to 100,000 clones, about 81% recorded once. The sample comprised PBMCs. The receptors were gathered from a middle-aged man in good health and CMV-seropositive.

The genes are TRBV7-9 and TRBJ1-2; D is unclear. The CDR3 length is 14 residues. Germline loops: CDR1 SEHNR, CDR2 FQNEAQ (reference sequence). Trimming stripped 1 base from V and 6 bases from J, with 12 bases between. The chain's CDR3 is CASSLGRQVNGYTF. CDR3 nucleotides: TGTGCCAGCAGCTTAGGAAGGCAGGTGAATGGCTACACCTTC.

CDR3 nucleotides: TGTGCCAGTAGTATAGGACGGGACATCAGTGGAAACACCATATATTTT. Amino acid sequence: CASSIGRDISGNTIYF. The chain recombines TRBV19 with TRBJ1-3; perhaps TRBD1 as D (6 bases). The CDR3 consists of 16 residues. Germline V CDR1 and CDR2: LNHDA, SQIVND (reference sequence). The V end lost 1 base, the J end lost 3 bases, and 13 bases lay between the germline ends.

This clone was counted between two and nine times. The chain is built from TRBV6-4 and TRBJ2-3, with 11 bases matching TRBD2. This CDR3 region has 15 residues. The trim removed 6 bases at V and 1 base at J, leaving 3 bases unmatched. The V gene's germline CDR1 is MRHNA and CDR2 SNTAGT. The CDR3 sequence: CASSVLAGGTDTQYF. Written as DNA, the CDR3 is TGTGCCAGCAGCGTACTAGCGGGGGGCACAGATACGCAGTATTTT.

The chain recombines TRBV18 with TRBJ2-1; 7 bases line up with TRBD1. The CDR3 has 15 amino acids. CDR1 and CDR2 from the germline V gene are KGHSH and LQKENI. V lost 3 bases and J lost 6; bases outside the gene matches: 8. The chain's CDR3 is CASSPLGRGRNEQFF. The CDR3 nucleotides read TGTGCCAGCTCACCCCTAGGAAGGGGGCGCAATGAGCAGTTCTTC.

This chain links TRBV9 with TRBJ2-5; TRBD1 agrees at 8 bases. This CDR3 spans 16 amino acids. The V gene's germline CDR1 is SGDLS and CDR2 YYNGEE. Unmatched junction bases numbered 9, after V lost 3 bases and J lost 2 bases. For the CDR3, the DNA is TGTGCCAGCAGCGCCTGGGTTGGACAGGGACAAGAGACCCAGTACTTC. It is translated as CASSAWVGQGQETQYF.

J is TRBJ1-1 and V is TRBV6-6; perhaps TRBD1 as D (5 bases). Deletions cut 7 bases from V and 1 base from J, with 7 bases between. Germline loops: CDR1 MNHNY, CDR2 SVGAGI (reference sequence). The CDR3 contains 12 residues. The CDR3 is CASKGPNTEAFF. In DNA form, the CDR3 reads TGTGCCAGCAAGGGGCCGAACACTGAAGCTTTCTTT.

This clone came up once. The DNA of the CDR3 is TGTGCCAGCAGTCCCCCGGGACAGAACTACGAGCAGTACTTC. Translating it yields CASSPPGQNYEQYF. The genes are TRBV28 and TRBJ2-7; 7 bases map to TRBD1. Per the germline V gene, CDR1 is MDHEN and CDR2 is SYDVKM. The ends lost 5 bases at V and 3 bases at J; junction bases unmatched: 7. The CDR3 contains 14 residues.

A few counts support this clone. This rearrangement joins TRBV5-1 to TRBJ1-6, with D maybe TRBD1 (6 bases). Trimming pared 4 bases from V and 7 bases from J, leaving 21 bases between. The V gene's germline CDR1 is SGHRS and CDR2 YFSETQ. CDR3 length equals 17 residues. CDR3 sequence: CASSTGQLETLNSPLHF. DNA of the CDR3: TGCGCCAGCAGCACCGGACAGTTGGAGACCCTAAATTCACCCCTCCACTTT.

CDR3 residues: CASSPPPGTGAYEQYF. The CDR3 nucleotides are TGTGCCAGTAGTCCTCCCCCCGGGACAGGGGCCTACGAGCAGTACTTC. The J gene is TRBJ2-7, the V gene TRBV19, with 10 bases that match TRBD1. After removal of 5 bases from V and 2 bases from J, the junction contained 9 bases not matched to a gene. This CDR3 contains 16 residues. CDR1 is LNHDA and CDR2 is SQIVND in the germline V gene (reference sequence).

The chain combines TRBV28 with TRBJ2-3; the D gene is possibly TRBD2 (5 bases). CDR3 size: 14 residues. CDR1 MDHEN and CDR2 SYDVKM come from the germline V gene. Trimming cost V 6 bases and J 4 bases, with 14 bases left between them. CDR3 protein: CASSQRESPDTQYF. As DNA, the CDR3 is TGTGCCAGCAGCCAGAGGGAGTCCCCAGATACGCAGTATTTT.

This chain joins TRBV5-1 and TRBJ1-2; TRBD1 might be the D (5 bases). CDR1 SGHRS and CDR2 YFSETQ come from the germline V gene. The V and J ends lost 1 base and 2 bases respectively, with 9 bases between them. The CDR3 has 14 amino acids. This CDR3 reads CASSLSQENYGYTF. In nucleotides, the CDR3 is TGCGCCAGCAGCTTGTCACAGGAGAACTATGGCTACACCTTC.

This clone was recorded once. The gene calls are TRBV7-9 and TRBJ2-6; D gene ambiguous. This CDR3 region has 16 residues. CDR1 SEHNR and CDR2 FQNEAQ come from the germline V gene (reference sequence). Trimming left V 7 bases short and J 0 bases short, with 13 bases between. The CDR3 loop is CASTRSSNSGANVLTF. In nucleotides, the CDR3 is TGTGCCAGCACGCGGAGTTCTAACTCTGGGGCCAACGTCCTGACTTTC.

The CDR3 DNA follows: TGTGCCAGCAGCTTACAGCGGGATAGGGGCCCCACAGATACGCAGTATTTT. It translates to CASSLQRDRGPTDTQYF. The chain is built from TRBV7-9 and TRBJ2-3, with 7 bases fitting TRBD2. This CDR3 comprises 17 residues. V was clipped by 2 bases and J by 2 bases; unmatched bases: 10. Germline values: CDR1 SEHNR, CDR2 FQNEAQ (reference sequence).

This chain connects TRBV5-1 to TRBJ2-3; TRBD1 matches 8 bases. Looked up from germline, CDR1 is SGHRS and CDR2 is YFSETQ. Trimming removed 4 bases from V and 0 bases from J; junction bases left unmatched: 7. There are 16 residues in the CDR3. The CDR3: CASSTLGQGSTDTQYF. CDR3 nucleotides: TGCGCCAGCAGCACCCTTGGACAGGGCAGCACAGATACGCAGTATTTT. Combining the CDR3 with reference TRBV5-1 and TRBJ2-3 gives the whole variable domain KAGVTQTPRYLIKTRGQQVTLSCSPISGHRSVSWYQQTPGQGLQFLFEYFSETQRNKGNFPGRFSGRQFSNSRSEMNVSTLELGDSALYLCASSTLGQGSTDTQYFGPGTRLTVL.

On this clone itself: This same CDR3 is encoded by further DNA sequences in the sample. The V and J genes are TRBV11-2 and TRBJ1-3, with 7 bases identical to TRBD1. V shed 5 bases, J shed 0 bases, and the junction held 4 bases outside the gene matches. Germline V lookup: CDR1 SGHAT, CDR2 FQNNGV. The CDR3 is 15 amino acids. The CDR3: CASSIRGVSGNTIYF. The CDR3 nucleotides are TGTGCCAGCAGCATCAGGGGGGTCTCTGGAAACACCATATATTTT. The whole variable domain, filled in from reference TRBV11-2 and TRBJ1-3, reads EAGVAQSPRYKIIEKRQSVAFWCNPISGHATLYWYQQILGQGPKLLIQFQNNGVVDDSQLPKDRFSAERLKGVDSTLKIQPAKLEDSAVYLCASSIRGVSGNTIYFGEGSWLTVV.

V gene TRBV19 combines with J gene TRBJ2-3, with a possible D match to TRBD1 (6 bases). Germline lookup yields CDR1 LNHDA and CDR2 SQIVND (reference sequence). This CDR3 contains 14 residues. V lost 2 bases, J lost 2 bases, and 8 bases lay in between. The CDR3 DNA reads TGTGCCAGTAGTATACAGGGGCACACAGATACGCAGTATTTT. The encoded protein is CASSIQGHTDTQYF.

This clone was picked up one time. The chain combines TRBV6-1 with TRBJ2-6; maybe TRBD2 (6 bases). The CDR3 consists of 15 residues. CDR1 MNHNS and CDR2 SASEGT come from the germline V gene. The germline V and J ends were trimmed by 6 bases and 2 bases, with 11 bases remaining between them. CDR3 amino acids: CASRPGDAGANVLTF. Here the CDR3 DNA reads TGTGCCAGCAGACCGGGGGATGCTGGGGCCAACGTCCTGACTTTC.

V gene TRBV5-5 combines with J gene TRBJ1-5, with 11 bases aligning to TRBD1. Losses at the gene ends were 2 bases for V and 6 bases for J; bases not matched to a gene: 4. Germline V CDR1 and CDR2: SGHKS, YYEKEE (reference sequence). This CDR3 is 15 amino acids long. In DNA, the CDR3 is TGTGCCAGCAGCTTCGGACAGGGGGCCGTTCAGCCCCAGCATTTT. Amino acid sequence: CASSFGQGAVQPQHF.

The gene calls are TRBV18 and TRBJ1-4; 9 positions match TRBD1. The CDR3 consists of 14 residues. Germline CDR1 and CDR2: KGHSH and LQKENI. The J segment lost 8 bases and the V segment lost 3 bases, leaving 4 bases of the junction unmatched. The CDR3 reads CASSPGTGKEKLFF. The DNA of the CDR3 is TGTGCCAGCTCACCCGGGACAGGGAAAGAAAAACTGTTTTTT. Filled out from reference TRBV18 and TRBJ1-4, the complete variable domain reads NAGVMQNPRHLVRRRGQEARLRCSPMKGHSHVYWYRQLPEEGLKFMVYLQKENIIDESGMPKERFSAEFPKEGPSILRIQQVVRGDSAAYFCASSPGTGKEKLFFGSGTQLSVL.

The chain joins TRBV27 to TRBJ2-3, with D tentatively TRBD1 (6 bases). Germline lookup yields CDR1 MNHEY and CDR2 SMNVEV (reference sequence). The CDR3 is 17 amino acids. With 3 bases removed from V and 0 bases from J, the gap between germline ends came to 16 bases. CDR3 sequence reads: CASSFDPTGPSTDTQYF. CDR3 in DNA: TGTGCCAGCAGTTTCGACCCGACAGGCCCGAGCACAGATACGCAGTATTTT.

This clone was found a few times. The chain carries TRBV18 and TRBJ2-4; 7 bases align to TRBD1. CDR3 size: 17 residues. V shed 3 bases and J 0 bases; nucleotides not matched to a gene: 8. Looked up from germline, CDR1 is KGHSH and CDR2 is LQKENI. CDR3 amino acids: CASSPAGGYLAKNIQYF. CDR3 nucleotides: TGTGCCAGCTCACCGGCAGGGGGATACCTAGCCAAAAACATTCAGTACTTC. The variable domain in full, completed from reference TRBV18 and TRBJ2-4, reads NAGVMQNPRHLVRRRGQEARLRCSPMKGHSHVYWYRQLPEEGLKFMVYLQKENIIDESGMPKERFSAEFPKEGPSILRIQQVVRGDSAAYFCASSPAGGYLAKNIQYFGAGTRLSVL.

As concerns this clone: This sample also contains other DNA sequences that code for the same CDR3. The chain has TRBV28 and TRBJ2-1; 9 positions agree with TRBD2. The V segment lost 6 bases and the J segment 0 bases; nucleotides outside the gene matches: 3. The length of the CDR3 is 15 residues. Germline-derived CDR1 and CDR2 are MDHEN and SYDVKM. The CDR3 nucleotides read TGTGCCAGCAGCAGTAGCGGGAGCTCCTACAATGAGCAGTTCTTC. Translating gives CASSSSGSSYNEQFF.

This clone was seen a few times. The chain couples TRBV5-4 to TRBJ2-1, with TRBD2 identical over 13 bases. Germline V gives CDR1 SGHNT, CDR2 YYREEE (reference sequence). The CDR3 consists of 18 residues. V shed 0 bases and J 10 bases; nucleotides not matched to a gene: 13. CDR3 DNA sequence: TGTGCCAGCAGCTTGGGGGCCGGACTAGCGGGAGCCGTCGGAGAGCAGTTCTTC. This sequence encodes CASSLGAGLAGAVGEQFF.

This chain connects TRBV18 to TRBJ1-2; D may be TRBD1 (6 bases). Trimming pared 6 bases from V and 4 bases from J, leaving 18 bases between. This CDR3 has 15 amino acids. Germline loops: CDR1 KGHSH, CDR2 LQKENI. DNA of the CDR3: TGTGCCAGCTCCCCAAGCAACCAGGGGATCTATGGCTACACCTTC. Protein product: CASSPSNQGIYGYTF.

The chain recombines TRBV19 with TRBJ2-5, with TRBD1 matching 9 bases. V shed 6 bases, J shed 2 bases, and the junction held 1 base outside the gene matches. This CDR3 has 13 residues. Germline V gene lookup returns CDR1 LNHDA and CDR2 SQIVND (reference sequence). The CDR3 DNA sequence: TGTGCCAGTAGGACAGGGGGTCAAGAGACCCAGTACTTC. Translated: CASRTGGQETQYF.

As DNA, the CDR3 is TGTGCCAGTATGGACAGGGGCTACAATCAGCCCCAGCATTTT. Its translation is CASMDRGYNQPQHF. This chain connects TRBV6-5 to TRBJ1-5; TRBD1 matches 9 bases. J lost 3 bases, V lost 9 bases, and 6 bases had no gene match. Germline V CDR1 and CDR2: MNHEY, SVGAGI. This CDR3 has 14 residues.

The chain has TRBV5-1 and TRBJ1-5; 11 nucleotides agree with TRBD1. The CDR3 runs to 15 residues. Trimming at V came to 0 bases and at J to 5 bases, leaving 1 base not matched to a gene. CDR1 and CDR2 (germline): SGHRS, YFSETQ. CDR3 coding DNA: TGCGCCAGCAGCTTGGGGGGACAGGGGGATCAGCCCCAGCATTTT. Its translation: CASSLGGQGDQPQHF.